This T cell receptor beta chain derives from a study of T-cell memory formation after mild COVID-19 (dated by TCRdb to the early 2020s). At the level of the whole study: TCR sequence clusters from the two donors were largely donor specific. Longitudinal TCRalpha and TCRbeta repertoire sequencing tracked T-cell clones expanding and contracting after mild COVID-19 in a couple of donors. The cohort was made up of two young adult volunteers, one female and one male, who were previously healthy.

As regards this clonotype: There is no known antigen for this receptor. No clone much larger than this one lies a single base away; base qualities are absent.

PBMCs were isolated by Ficoll-Paque density gradient centrifugation. General findings and caveats noted by the study authors: The second-wave clones that peaked on day 37 were not confirmed to be SARS-CoV-2 specific. Some responding clones were detected in pre-infection memory, suggesting pre-existing cross-reactive memory T cells joined the SARS-CoV-2 response. Only a couple of mild cases were covered in the study, and larger cohorts including severe cases with pre-infection samples were considered necessary. Contracting CD4+ clones appeared mostly in the CM and EM memory subsets, whereas CD8+ clones were enriched in EMRA. Clones that contracted from day 15 to 85 showed balanced CD4/CD8 phenotypes, whereas a second wave of clones that expanded from day 15 to 37 leaned towards CD4+.

TCRdb records Illumina NovaSeq 6000 as the sequencer. cDNA libraries for TCRalpha and TCRbeta were prepared by 5'RACE using constant-segment primers, with sample barcodes and unique molecular identifiers added. RNA was extracted from every sample with Trizol reagent. Amplification of the libraries took two PCR steps, and the second step added a second sample barcode plus Illumina TruSeq adapters. The libraries were sequenced on an Illumina NovaSeq using 2 x 150 bp paired-end reads. In the source study's methods: The reads were demultiplexed and collapsed into UMI-guided consensus sequences using migec v1.2.7. Using mixcr v2.1.11, the UMI consensuses were aligned to TRA and TRB V and J templates and assembled into clonotypes. Clonotypes were classified as expanded or contracted when called significant by both edgeR and NoisET, with noise models trained on biological replicates. For edgeR calls, the cutoffs were a false discovery rate-adjusted p below 0.01 and a log2 fold-change threshold of 1. As an exploratory analysis of dynamics, max-normalized trajectories of the 1000 most abundant clonotypes were examined with PCA combined with hierarchical clustering. The CD4 or CD8 phenotype of responding clones was assigned using the separately sequenced CD4+ and CD8+ repertoires. The public reads were reanalyzed by TCRdb: fastp trimming at Q25, MiXCR alignment, in-frame beta chains only. Here each entry gathers all rows of one CDR3 protein and keeps the most common genes and DNA. None of the V and J calls come from the authors' own analysis; TCRdb made them. For this sample the table gives around 390,000 distinct CDR3 sequences, of which 15% to 20% were detected only once. Of the sample, roughly 21% falls within the top ten clones.

The germline V gene provides CDR1 SGHRS and CDR2 YFSETQ. Germline trimming amounts to 4 bases on V and 6 bases on J, with 8 as the count of junction bases outside the gene matches. The CDR3 spans 16 residues, from the cysteine through the phenylalanine. Only the CDR3 DNA stays, 48 bases, in frame from base 1. The receptor's source is a man between 18 and 35 years old who had mild COVID-19 (a few samples of this study predate the infection). The sample titles of this study are shuffled in the database, so cell type and time point are left out; the donor was told from shared clones. This sequence uses TRBV5-1 and TRBJ2-1, and 12 bases in between align with TRBD2. The sample was PBMCs or a T cell subset sorted from them (not recorded which). The base sequence is TGCGCCAGCAGCAGGTCTAGCGGGGGGGCCGGCAATGAGCAGTTCTTC. It translates as CASSRSSGGAGNEQFF.